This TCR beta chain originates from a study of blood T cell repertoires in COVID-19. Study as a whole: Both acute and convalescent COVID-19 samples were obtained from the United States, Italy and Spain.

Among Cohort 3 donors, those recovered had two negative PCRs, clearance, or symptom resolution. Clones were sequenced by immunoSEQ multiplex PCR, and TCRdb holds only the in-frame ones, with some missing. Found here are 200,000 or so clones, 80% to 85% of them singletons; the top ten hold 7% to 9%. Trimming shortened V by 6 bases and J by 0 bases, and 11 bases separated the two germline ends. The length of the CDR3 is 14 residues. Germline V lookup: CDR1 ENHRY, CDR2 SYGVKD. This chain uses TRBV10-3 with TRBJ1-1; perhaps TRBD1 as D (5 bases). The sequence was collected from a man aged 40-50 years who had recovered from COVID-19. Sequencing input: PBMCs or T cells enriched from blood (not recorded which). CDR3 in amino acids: CAIRPDTMNTEAFF. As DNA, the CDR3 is TGTGCCATCAGGCCGGACACTATGAACACTGAAGCTTTCTTT.